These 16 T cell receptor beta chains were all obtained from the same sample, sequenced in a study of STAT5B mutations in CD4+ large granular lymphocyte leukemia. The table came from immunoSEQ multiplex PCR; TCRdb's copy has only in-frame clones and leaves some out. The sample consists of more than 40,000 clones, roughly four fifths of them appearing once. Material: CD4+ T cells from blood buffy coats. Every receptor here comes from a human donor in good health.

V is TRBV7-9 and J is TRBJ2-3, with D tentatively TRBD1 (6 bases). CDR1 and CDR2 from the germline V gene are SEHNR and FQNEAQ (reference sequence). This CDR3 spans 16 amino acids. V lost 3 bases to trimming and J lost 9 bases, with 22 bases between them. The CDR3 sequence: CASSFEVSASTGTQYF. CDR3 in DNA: TGTGCCAGCAGCTTTGAGGTTAGCGCTAGCACAGGGACGCAGTATTTT.

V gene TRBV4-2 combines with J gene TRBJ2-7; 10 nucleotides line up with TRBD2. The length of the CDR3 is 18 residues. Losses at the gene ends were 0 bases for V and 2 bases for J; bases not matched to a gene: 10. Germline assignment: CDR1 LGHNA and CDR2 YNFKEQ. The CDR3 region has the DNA TGTGCCAGCAGCCAAGATCTTTTAAGGACTAGCGGAACCTACGAGCAGTACTTC. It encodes CASSQDLLRTSGTYEQYF.

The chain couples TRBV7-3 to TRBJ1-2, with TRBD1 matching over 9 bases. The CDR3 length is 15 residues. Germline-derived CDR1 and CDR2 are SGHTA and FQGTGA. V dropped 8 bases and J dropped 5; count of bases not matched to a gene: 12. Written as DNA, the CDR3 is TGTGCCAGCGCCCGAAGCGGGACAGGGACTTATGGCTACACCTTC. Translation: CASARSGTGTYGYTF.

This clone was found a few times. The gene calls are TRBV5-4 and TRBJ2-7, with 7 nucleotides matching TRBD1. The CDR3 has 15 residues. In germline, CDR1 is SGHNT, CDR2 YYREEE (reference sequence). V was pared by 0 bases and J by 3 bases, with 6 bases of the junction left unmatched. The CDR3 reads CASSLGGAGGYEQYF. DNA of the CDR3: TGTGCCAGCAGCTTGGGAGGGGCAGGGGGCTACGAGCAGTACTTC. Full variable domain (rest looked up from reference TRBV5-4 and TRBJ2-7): ETGVTQSPTHLIKTRGQQVTLRCSSQSGHNTVSWYQQALGQGPQFIFQYYREEENGRGNFPPRFSGLQFPNYSSELNVNALELDDSALYLCASSLGGAGGYEQYFGPGTRLTVT.

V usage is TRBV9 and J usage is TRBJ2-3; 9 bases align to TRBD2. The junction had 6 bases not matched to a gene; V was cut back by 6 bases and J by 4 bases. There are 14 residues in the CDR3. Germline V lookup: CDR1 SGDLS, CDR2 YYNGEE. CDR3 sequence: CASKAGGGSDTQYF. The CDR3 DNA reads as TGTGCCAGCAAAGCGGGGGGTGGGTCAGATACGCAGTATTTT.

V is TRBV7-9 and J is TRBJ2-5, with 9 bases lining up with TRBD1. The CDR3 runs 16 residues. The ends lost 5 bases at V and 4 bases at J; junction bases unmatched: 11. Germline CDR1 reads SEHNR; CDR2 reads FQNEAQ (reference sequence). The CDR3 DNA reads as TGTGCCAGCAGCACACAACACAGGGGGCTCCTAGAGACCCAGTACTTC. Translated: CASSTQHRGLLETQYF. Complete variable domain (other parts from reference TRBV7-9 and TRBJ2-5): DTGVSQNPRHKITKRGQNVTFRCDPISEHNRLYWYRQTLGQGPEFLTYFQNEAQLEKSRLLSDRFSAERPKGSFSTLEIQRTEQGDSAMYLCASSTQHRGLLETQYFGPGTRLLVL.

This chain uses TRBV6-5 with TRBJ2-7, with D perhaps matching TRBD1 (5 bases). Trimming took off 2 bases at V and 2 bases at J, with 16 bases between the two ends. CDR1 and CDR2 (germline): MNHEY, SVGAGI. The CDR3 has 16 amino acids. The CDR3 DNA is TGTGCCAGCAGTTACGGGTCAAGGGTAGGGGCCTACGAGCAGTACTTC. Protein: CASSYGSRVGAYEQYF.

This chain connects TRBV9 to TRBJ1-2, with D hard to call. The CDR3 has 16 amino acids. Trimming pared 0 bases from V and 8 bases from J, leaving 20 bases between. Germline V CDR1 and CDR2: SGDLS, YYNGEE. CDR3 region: CASSVDNGLTLEGYTF. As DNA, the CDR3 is TGTGCCAGCAGCGTAGATAACGGATTAACCCTGGAGGGCTACACCTTC.

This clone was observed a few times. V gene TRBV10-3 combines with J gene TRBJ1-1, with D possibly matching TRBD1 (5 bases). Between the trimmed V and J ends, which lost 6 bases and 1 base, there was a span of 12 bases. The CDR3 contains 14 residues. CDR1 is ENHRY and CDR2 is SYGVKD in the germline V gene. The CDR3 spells CAIRTTGWNTEAFF. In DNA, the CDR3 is TGTGCCATCAGAACCACAGGATGGAACACTGAAGCTTTCTTT.

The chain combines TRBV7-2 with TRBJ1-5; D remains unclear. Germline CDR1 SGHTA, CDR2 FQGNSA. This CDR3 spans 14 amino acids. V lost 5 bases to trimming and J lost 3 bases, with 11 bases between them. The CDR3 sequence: CASSPQTDNQPQHF. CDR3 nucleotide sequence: TGTGCCAGCAGCCCCCAAACAGACAATCAGCCCCAGCATTTT.

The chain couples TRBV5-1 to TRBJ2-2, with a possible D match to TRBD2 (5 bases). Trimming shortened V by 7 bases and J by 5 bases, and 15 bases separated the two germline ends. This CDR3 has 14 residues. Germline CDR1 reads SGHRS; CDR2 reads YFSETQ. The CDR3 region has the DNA TGCGCCAGCGCAGACCAGCGGAGGACCGGGGAGCTGTTTTTT. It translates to CASADQRRTGELFF.

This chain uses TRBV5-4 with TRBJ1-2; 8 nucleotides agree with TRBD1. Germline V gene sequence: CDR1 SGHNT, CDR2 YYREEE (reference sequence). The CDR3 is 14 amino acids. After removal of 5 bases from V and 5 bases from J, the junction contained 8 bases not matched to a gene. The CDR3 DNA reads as TGTGCCAGCAGTCCGACAGGGGAACGGTATGGCTACACCTTC. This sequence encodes CASSPTGERYGYTF. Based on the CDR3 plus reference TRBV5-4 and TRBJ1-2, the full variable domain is ETGVTQSPTHLIKTRGQQVTLRCSSQSGHNTVSWYQQALGQGPQFIFQYYREEENGRGNFPPRFSGLQFPNYSSELNVNALELDDSALYLCASSPTGERYGYTFGSGTRLTVV.

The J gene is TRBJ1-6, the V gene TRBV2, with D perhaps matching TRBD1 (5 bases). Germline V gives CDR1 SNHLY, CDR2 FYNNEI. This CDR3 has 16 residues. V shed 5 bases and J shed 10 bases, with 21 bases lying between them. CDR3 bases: TGTGCCAGCAGTAAACAGCCAGGGCCCGGTGGGTCACCCCTCCACTTT. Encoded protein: CASSKQPGPGGSPLHF.

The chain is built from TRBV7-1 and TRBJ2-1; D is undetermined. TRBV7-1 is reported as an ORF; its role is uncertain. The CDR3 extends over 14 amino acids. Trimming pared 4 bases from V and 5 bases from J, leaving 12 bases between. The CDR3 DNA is TGTGCCAGCAGCTTGCGGCCGGGCCACAATGAGCAGTTCTTC. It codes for CASSLRPGHNEQFF.

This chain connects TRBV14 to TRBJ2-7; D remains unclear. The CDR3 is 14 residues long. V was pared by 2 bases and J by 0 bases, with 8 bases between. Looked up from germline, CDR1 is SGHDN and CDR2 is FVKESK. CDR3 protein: CASSQSLSSYEQYF. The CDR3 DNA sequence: TGTGCCAGCAGCCAAAGTCTTTCCTCCTACGAGCAGTACTTC.

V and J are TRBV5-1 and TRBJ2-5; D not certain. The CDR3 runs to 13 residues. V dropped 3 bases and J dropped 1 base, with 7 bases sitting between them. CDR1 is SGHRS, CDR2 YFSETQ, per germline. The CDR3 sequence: CASSWAPQETQYF. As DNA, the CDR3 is TGCGCCAGCAGCTGGGCCCCCCAAGAGACCCAGTACTTC.